One sample yielded the 9 T cell receptor beta chains listed below, sequenced in a study of CD8+ T cells in alopecia areata. Treatment in this sample: oral pan-JAK inhibitor, 5-10 mg twice daily. Sequencing used cDNA as its template, made by extracting RNA and reverse transcribing it. The assay was immunoSEQ multiplex PCR, and TCRdb's table has in-frame clones only and misses some. This table has roughly 220,000 clones, about two fifths appearing once. The sequencing here drew on CD4+ T cells sorted from blood, taken at approximately week 34, from a patient treated with tofacitinib. These receptor sequences come from a human donor with alopecia areata.

CDR3 DNA: TGTGCCAGCAGTGAGGGGTGGGACCCTTACGAGCAGTACTTC. As protein: CASSEGWDPYEQYF. The rearrangement joins TRBV2 to TRBJ2-7; perhaps D is TRBD1 or TRBD2 (5 bases each). This CDR3 contains 14 residues. The germline V gene has CDR1 SNHLY and CDR2 FYNNEI. V lost 3 bases and J lost 4, with 13 bases in between.

The chain has TRBV6-5 and TRBJ2-3, with D possibly being TRBD1 (6 bases). The V end was cut by 2 bases, the J end by 6 bases, with 18 bases between. Germline V gives CDR1 MNHEY, CDR2 SVGAGI. The CDR3 totals 16 residues. The CDR3 is CASSYDVPGVMDTQYF. As DNA, the CDR3 is TGTGCCAGCAGTTACGATGTTCCAGGGGTAATGGATACGCAGTATTTT.

V gene TRBV6-5 combines with J gene TRBJ2-7; D gene ambiguous. Trimming cost V 6 bases and J 2 bases, with 11 bases left between them. CDR1 MNHEY and CDR2 SVGAGI come from the germline V gene. This CDR3 is built from 13 residues. CDR3 region: CASRAESPYEQYF. In DNA form, the CDR3 reads TGTGCCAGCAGGGCTGAATCTCCCTACGAGCAGTACTTC.

The gene calls are TRBV7-2 and TRBJ2-5, with D perhaps matching TRBD1 (6 bases). The CDR3 loop spans 14 amino acids. CDR1 and CDR2 from the germline V gene are SGHTA and FQGNSA. V was pared by 1 base and J by 5 bases, with 11 bases between. CDR3 nucleotide sequence: TGTGCCAGCAGCTTAGGCAGGGGTTCCGAGACCCAGTACTTC. The encoded protein is CASSLGRGSETQYF.

CDR3 nucleotides: TGTGCCAGCAGCCACGGTTCAGGGAGGCAGCCCCAGCATTTT. Amino acid sequence: CASSHGSGRQPQHF. This rearrangement joins TRBV5-8 to TRBJ1-5; the D gene is possibly TRBD1 (5 bases). V lost 4 bases and J 7 bases, leaving 15 bases between the germline ends. Germline CDR1 reads SGHTS; CDR2 reads YDEGEE. The CDR3 has 14 residues.

The CDR3 region is CASSATGSEHNYGYTF. CDR3 sequence (DNA): TGTGCCAGCAGCGCGACCGGTTCAGAACATAACTATGGCTACACCTTC. The rearrangement links TRBV9 to TRBJ1-2; D not certain. Trimming left V 3 bases short and J 1 base short, with 16 bases between. The germline V gene encodes CDR1 SGDLS and CDR2 YYNGEE. This CDR3 is 16 amino acids long.

The chain uses TRBV30 and TRBJ1-4; no clear D gene. V lost 2 bases to trimming and J lost 6 bases, with 13 bases between them. Germline CDR1 is GTSNPN and CDR2 is SVGIG (reference sequence). The CDR3 loop spans 14 amino acids. The CDR3, as DNA: TGTGCCTGGAGTCCCCCAAACGGGGATGAAAAACTGTTTTTT. Protein product: CAWSPPNGDEKLFF.

This clone was counted at least ten times. V usage is TRBV5-1 and J usage is TRBJ1-2; D gene ambiguous. Germline-derived CDR1 and CDR2 are SGHRS and YFSETQ. CDR3 size: 15 residues. V was shortened by 4 bases and J by 2 bases, with 15 bases between the two germline ends. CDR3 sequence: CASSPSQIRNYGYTF. The CDR3 DNA reads as TGCGCCAGCAGCCCGAGTCAAATACGGAACTATGGCTACACCTTC. Variable domain in full (rest from reference TRBV5-1 and TRBJ1-2): KAGVTQTPRYLIKTRGQQVTLSCSPISGHRSVSWYQQTPGQGLQFLFEYFSETQRNKGNFPGRFSGRQFSNSRSEMNVSTLELGDSALYLCASSPSQIRNYGYTFGSGTRLTVV.

This clone was counted ten times or more. This chain connects TRBV7-2 to TRBJ1-2, with D possibly being TRBD1 (6 bases). The CDR3 covers 14 residues. Germline CDR1 SGHTA, CDR2 FQGNSA. The V end lost 5 bases, the J end lost 4 bases, and 14 bases lay between the germline ends. The CDR3 reads CASSPTPGAYGYTF. Here the CDR3 DNA reads TGTGCCAGCAGCCCTACGCCAGGGGCCTATGGCTACACCTTC.